This T cell receptor (beta chain) stems from a study of shared clonotypes between healthy human individuals. Study-wide context: CD4 naive and memory got three plates each, CD8 naive two, CD8 memory one. Study results and limitations: Relative to clonotypes present in all four donors, those not shared had lower generation probabilities.

TCRdb keeps only in-frame clones here, not all; method: immunoSEQ multiplex PCR. The sample has some 2,400,000 clones, roughly 95% seen once. As concerns this clone: What it recognizes is unknown.

CDR1 SGHNT and CDR2 YENEEA come from the germline V gene. The germline V and J ends were trimmed by 2 bases and 8 bases, with 6 bases remaining between them. The CDR3 contains 12 residues. This sequence was found in a man between 18 and 29 years old in good health. Sample: naive CD4+ T cells sorted from blood. Subset indicated: CD45RA+ positively selected. The V and J genes are TRBV11-3 and TRBJ2-2, with D hard to call. DNA of the CDR3: TGTGCCAGCAGCTTAAAGGTTGGGGAGCTGTTTTTT. Its protein is CASSLKVGELFF.